Here is one T cell receptor (beta chain) with its context. These data come from a study of cytotoxic CD8 clonotypes in ibrutinib-treated CLL. Study-level background: Investigators reported around 25 partial and 2 complete responses; after median around 6 years, approximately 15 patients remained remitted and about twelve progressed. With a range of 6 to 36, the median treatment time before response samples were taken was approximately twelve months.

From germline, CDR1 is SGHRS and CDR2 YFSETQ. The CDR3 totals 16 residues. V lost 4 bases and J lost 1; bases outside the gene matches: 8. Deep sequencing aimed at 1 in 200,000 to 1 in 1 million T cells' resolution. Here immunoSEQ multiplex PCR was the method, and the copy in TCRdb shows in-frame clones only, minus some. The sample has tens of thousands of clones, 90% seen once; the top ten hold approximately 3.1%. The receptor's source is a human donor with chronic lymphocytic leukemia. Sequenced material: PBMCs, taken after 12 months of ibrutinib treatment. This chain uses TRBV5-1 with TRBJ2-3; the match to TRBD2 covers 8 bases. Here the CDR3 reads CASSQFTSGGTDTQYF. CDR3 sequence (DNA): TGCGCCAGCAGCCAATTCACTAGCGGAGGCACAGATACGCAGTATTTT.